This T cell receptor beta chain is drawn from a study of shared clonotypes between healthy human individuals. The V end was cut by 4 bases, the J end by 3 bases, with 24 bases between. This CDR3 is 18 amino acids long. Germline lookup yields CDR1 KGHSH and CDR2 LQKENI. Assay used: immunoSEQ multiplex PCR; TCRdb lists only in-frame clones, some missing. The sample consists of about 2.4 million clones, 90% to 95% of them appearing once. This clone was picked up one time. The sequenced material came from naive CD4+ T cells from PBMCs. Noted subset: CD45RA+ positively selected. The V and J genes are TRBV18 and TRBJ1-2; a possible D gene is TRBD1 (5 bases). The TCR sequence derives from a young man in good health. Some clones in this sample may be carry-over from other donors' samples. The CDR3: CASSQQDAQIRLDYGYTF. CDR3 nucleotides: TGTGCCAGCTCACAACAGGACGCTCAGATAAGACTAGACTATGGCTACACCTTC.